This TCR beta chain is from a study of blood T cell repertoires in COVID-19. About the study: Acute-phase and convalescent COVID-19 samples originated in the United States, Italy and Spain. In each case, the material was cDNA or gDNA derived from T cells, B-cell-depleted T cells, or PBMCs.

CDR3 length equals 15 residues. J lost 8 bases, V lost 3 bases, and 10 bases had no gene match. Germline values: CDR1 DFQATT, CDR2 SNEGSKA (reference sequence). Original data processing: Estimation of nucleated cell counts relied on the amplification of reference gene primers. TCRdb's table, derived via immunoSEQ multiplex PCR, lists solely in-frame clones and lacks some. The DNA gave D and trimming, while V, J and clone size come from that table. The repertoire holds about 250,000 clones, with roughly 80% as singletons. Sequencing was performed on peripheral blood. The sequence was obtained from a man over 45 with active or convalescent COVID-19. The rearrangement uses TRBV20-1 and TRBJ2-1; 10 positions agree with TRBD2. In DNA, the CDR3 is TGCAGTGCTAGTGAAAGTCTAGCGGGGGAAGATGAGCAGTTCTTC. It translates to CSASESLAGEDEQFF.